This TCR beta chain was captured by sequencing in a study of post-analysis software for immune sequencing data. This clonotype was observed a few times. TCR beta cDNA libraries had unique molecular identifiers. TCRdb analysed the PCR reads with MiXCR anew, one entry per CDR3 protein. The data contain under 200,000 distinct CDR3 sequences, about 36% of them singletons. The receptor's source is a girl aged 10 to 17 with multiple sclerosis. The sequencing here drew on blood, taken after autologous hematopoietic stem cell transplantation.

CDR3 in amino acids: CASSVAERERETQYF. For the CDR3, the DNA is TGTGCCAGCAGCGTAGCAGAGCGGGAGAGAGAGACCCAGTACTTC. The rearrangement uses TRBV9 and TRBJ2-5, with 8 bases fitting TRBD2. With 0 bases clipped from V and 4 bases from J, the junction kept 5 bases outside the gene matches. The CDR3 spans 15 residues. Germline V lookup: CDR1 SGDLS, CDR2 YYNGEE.